Listed below are T cell receptor beta chains from one sample, sequenced in a study of cytomegalovirus exposure and HLA in healthy donors. The data were produced by immunoSEQ multiplex PCR, yet TCRdb's version contains in-frame clones alone and is incomplete. Of approximately 140,000 clones listed, around 77% are singletons. Sequences were obtained from PBMCs. All receptors derive from a woman between 40 and 50 years old in good health and CMV-seropositive. Each CDR3 is given with its conserved first and last residue. D genes are given only for firm matches. Not every row has a clone size; where given, it reads once, few, many or a size class.

v_gene	j_gene	d_gene	abundance	CDR3aa	CDR3nt
TRBV30	TRBJ1-2	TRBD1	NA	CAWSPLPRQGRYGYTF	TGTGCCTGGAGTCCCCTCCCCCGACAGGGGCGATATGGCTACACCTTC
TRBV28	TRBJ2-1	NA	NA	CASTSPLTTQFF	TGTGCCAGCACTTCTCCCCTAACCACCCAGTTCTTC
TRBV5-6	TRBJ2-7	NA	NA	CASSATDRPPYEQYF	TGTGCCAGCAGCGCGACCGACAGGCCTCCCTACGAGCAGTACTTC
TRBV5-1	TRBJ1-2	NA	NA	CASSLAVGSAYGYTF	TGCGCCAGCAGCTTGGCGGTCGGGTCGGCCTATGGCTACACCTTC
TRBV7-2	TRBJ2-7	NA	NA	CASSLVPGYEQYF	TGTGCCAGCAGCTTAGTCCCAGGCTACGAGCAGTACTTC
TRBV4-1	TRBJ2-7	TRBD2	NA	CASSQETSGGEQYF	TGCGCCAGCAGCCAAGAGACTAGCGGGGGTGAACAGTACTTC
TRBV18	TRBJ2-5	NA	few	CASSLGVQETQYF	TGTGCCAGCTCACTAGGGGTACAAGAGACCCAGTACTTC
TRBV7-9	TRBJ2-7	NA	NA	CASSLDGGRYEQYF	TGTGCCAGCAGCTTAGACGGAGGGAGGTACGAGCAGTACTTC
TRBV7-2	TRBJ1-1	TRBD1	NA	CASSEWWTGENTEAFF	TGTGCCAGCAGCGAATGGTGGACAGGGGAGAACACTGAAGCTTTCTTT
TRBV9	TRBJ1-3	NA	NA	CASGEVGNTIYF	TGTGCCAGCGGGGAGGTGGGAAACACCATATATTTT
TRBV4-1	TRBJ1-5	NA	NA	CASSQEAGSELQPQHF	TGCGCCAGCAGCCAAGAAGCAGGATCCGAACTTCAGCCCCAGCATTTT
TRBV11-3	TRBJ1-1	NA	NA	CASSLAGGTEAFF	TGTGCCAGCAGCTTAGCCGGGGGCACTGAAGCTTTCTTT
TRBV7-6	TRBJ1-1	TRBD1	NA	CASSLRTGMNTEAFF	TGTGCCAGCAGTTTGAGGACAGGAATGAACACTGAAGCTTTCTTT
TRBV5-1	TRBJ2-7	TRBD1	NA	CASALNPGTGSNVREQYF	TGCGCCAGCGCTCTAAATCCCGGGACAGGGAGCAACGTCCGCGAGCAGTACTTC
TRBV5-1	TRBJ2-3	TRBD2	few	CASSFRGSGGSITDTQYF	TGCGCCAGCAGCTTCCGCGGTAGCGGGGGCTCTATCACAGATACGCAGTATTTT
TRBV7-9	TRBJ2-7	TRBD2	NA	CASSSTSGSYEQYF	TGTGCCAGCAGCTCGACTAGCGGCTCCTACGAGCAGTACTTC